These 13 T cell receptor beta chains came from one sample sequenced in a study of T cell responses to AZD1222 COVID-19 vaccine. Some clones are missing from TCRdb's copy, which holds only in-frame ones; the method was immunoSEQ multiplex PCR. The repertoire has roughly 140,000 clones, approximately 90% of them found once; the top ten carry approximately 5%. Sequencing used peripheral blood, obtained on day 0 of AZD1222 vaccination. These receptor sequences come from an adult in good health.

This clone was seen just once. The rearrangement links TRBV14 to TRBJ1-2; D is unresolved. Per the germline V gene, CDR1 is SGHDN and CDR2 is FVKESK. The V end lost 5 bases, the J end lost 2 bases, and 9 bases lay between the germline ends. There are 13 residues in the CDR3. The CDR3 bases are TGTGCCAGCAGCGTCGGCAGCAACTATGGCTACACCTTC. Protein product: CASSVGSNYGYTF.

The rearrangement uses TRBV12-3 or TRBV12-4 and TRBJ1-6; 8 bases match TRBD1. The CDR3 extends over 13 amino acids. Trimming cost V 5 bases and J 9 bases; bases outside gene matches: 3. CDR3 nucleotides: TGTGCCAGCAGTCTAACAGGGGGTTCACCCCTCCACTTT. It translates to CASSLTGGSPLHF.

The J gene is TRBJ2-2, the V gene TRBV27; 15 bases line up with TRBD2. This CDR3 is built from 18 residues. The germline gives CDR1 MNHEY, CDR2 SMNVEV (reference sequence). V shed 4 bases and J 2 bases; nucleotides not matched to a gene: 5. In DNA, the CDR3 is TGTGCCAGCAGTTCTCCGGGACTAGCGGGAGGAAACACCGGGGAGCTGTTTTTT. Encoded protein: CASSSPGLAGGNTGELFF.

V is TRBV6-1 and J is TRBJ1-1; D perhaps matches TRBD1 (5 bases). Trimming took 1 base from V and 5 from J, leaving 11 bases between them. Looked up from germline, CDR1 is MNHNS and CDR2 is SASEGT. The length of the CDR3 is 14 residues. Here the CDR3 reads CASSEGGSWTEAFF. In nucleotides, the CDR3 is TGTGCCAGCAGTGAAGGGGGGAGCTGGACTGAAGCTTTCTTT.

The chain links TRBV7-9 to TRBJ1-1; D is unclear. The germline gives CDR1 SEHNR, CDR2 FQNEAQ (reference sequence). The ends were cut back, 4 bases at V and 8 bases at J, with 11 bases in the middle. The length of the CDR3 is 12 residues. CDR3 sequence (DNA): TGTGCCAGCAGCTCTCCCCGAGGGGAAGCTTTCTTT. Translation: CASSSPRGEAFF.

This clone was found once. The V and J genes are TRBV19 and TRBJ2-1, with a weak D call TRBD1 (5 bases). Trimming shortened V by 5 bases and J by 4 bases, and 6 bases separated the two germline ends. This CDR3 is built from 12 residues. Germline V gives CDR1 LNHDA, CDR2 SQIVND (reference sequence). Here the CDR3 reads CASSDSYNEQFF. CDR3 DNA sequence: TGTGCCAGTAGTGACAGTTACAATGAGCAGTTCTTC. Drawing the rest from reference TRBV19 and TRBJ2-1, the complete variable domain is DGGITQSPKYLFRKEGQNVTLSCEQNLNHDAMYWYRQDPGQGLRLIYYSQIVNDFQKGDIAEGYSVSREKKESFPLTVTSAQKNPTAFYLCASSDSYNEQFFGPGTRLTVL.

This chain connects TRBV5-1 to TRBJ2-3; D perhaps matches TRBD2 (5 bases). Trimming shortened V by 2 bases and J by 2 bases, and 12 bases separated the two germline ends. In germline, CDR1 is SGHRS, CDR2 YFSETQ. This CDR3 is built from 15 residues. The CDR3 loop is CASSFGAVPTDTQYF. The CDR3 DNA is TGCGCCAGCAGCTTCGGAGCGGTCCCCACAGATACGCAGTATTTT.

The chain recombines TRBV19 with TRBJ2-1, with 16 nucleotides matching TRBD2. The junction had 10 bases not matched to a gene; V was cut back by 5 bases and J by 6 bases. This CDR3 is 18 amino acids long. The germline CDR1 and CDR2 sequences are LNHDA and SQIVND (reference sequence). CDR3 sequence reads: CASSDGGLAGGPINEQFF. DNA for the CDR3: TGTGCCAGTAGTGACGGGGGACTAGCGGGAGGGCCGATCAATGAGCAGTTCTTC.

This clone showed up just once. The rearrangement joins TRBV6-5 to TRBJ2-1, with D maybe TRBD1 (6 bases). The V gene lost 2 bases and the J gene lost 7 bases, with 15 bases spanning the gap. The CDR3 length is 15 residues. Looked up from germline, CDR1 is MNHEY and CDR2 is SVGAGI. The CDR3 DNA is TGTGCCAGCAGTTACGGTGGGGGCGAAGTGAATGAGCAGTTCTTC. Protein product: CASSYGGGEVNEQFF.

The V call is TRBV7-9, the J call TRBJ2-7; no definite D call. Trimming removed 5 bases from V and 10 bases from J, with 12 bases in between. The CDR3 is 11 amino acids. Per germline, CDR1 SEHNR and CDR2 FQNEAQ (reference sequence). CDR3: CASSAQVEQYF. The CDR3 DNA follows: TGTGCCAGCAGCGCCCAGGTGGAACAGTACTTC.

The chain employs TRBV29-1 and TRBJ2-5; 10 nucleotides match TRBD1. The V gene end was trimmed by 4 bases and the J gene end by 5 bases; junction bases not matched to a gene: 1. This CDR3 spans 12 amino acids. Germline CDR1 and CDR2: SQVTM and ANQGSEA. CDR3 in amino acids: CSVGTGGETQYF. For the CDR3, the DNA is TGCAGCGTTGGGACAGGGGGGGAGACCCAGTACTTC.

The chain joins TRBV5-6 to TRBJ2-1; 8 positions agree with TRBD2. Germline V CDR1 and CDR2: SGHDT, YYEEEE. V gave up 2 bases and J gave up 6 bases; unmatched junction bases: 1. The CDR3 spans 13 residues. The CDR3 here is CASSLGTSNEQFF. The CDR3 DNA reads TGTGCCAGCAGCTTAGGGACTAGCAATGAGCAGTTCTTC.

This chain joins TRBV19 and TRBJ1-5, with D perhaps matching TRBD1 (5 bases). CDR1 LNHDA and CDR2 SQIVND come from the germline V gene (reference sequence). The CDR3 has 15 residues. V lost 5 bases to trimming and J lost 4 bases, with 15 bases between them. The CDR3 region is CASSRQWGPNQPQHF. The CDR3 coding sequence is TGTGCCAGTAGTCGACAGTGGGGTCCGAATCAGCCCCAGCATTTT.